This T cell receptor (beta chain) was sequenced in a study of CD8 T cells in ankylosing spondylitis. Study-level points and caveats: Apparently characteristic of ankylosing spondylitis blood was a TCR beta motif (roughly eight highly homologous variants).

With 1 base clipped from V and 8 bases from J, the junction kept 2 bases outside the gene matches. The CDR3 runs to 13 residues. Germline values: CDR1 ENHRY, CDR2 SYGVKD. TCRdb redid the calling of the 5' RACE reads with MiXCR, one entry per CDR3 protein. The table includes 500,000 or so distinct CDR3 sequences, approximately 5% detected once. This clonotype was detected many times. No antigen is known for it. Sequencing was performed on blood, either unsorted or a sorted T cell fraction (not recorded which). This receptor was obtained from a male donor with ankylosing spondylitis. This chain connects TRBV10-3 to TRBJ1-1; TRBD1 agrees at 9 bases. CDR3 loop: CAISEFGTGEAFF. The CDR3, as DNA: TGTGCCATCAGTGAGTTCGGGACAGGGGAAGCTTTCTTT.